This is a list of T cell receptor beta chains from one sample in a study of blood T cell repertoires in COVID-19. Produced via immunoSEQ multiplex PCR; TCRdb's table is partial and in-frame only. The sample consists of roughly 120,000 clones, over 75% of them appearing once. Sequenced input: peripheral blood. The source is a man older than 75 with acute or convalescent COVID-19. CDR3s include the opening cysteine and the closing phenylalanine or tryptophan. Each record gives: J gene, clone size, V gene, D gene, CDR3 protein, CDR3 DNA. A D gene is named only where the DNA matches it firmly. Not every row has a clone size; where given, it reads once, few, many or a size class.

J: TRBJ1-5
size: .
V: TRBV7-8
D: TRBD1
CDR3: CASSRAGTGVQPQHF
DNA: TGTGCCAGCAGCCGAGCCGGGACAGGGGTTCAGCCCCAGCATTTT

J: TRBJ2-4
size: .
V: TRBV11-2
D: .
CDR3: CASSFTGEDIQYF
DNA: TGTGCCAGCAGTTTTACAGGGGAGGACATTCAGTACTTC

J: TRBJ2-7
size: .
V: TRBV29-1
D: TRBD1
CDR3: CSVGRGGQGTSEQYF
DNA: TGCAGCGTTGGCAGGGGGGGACAGGGGACGAGCGAGCAGTACTTC

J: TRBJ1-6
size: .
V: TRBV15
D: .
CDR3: CATSTWGYRVRNSPLHF
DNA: TGTGCCACCAGCACTTGGGGTTACAGGGTAAGGAATTCACCCCTCCACTTT

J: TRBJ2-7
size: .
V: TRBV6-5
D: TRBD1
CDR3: CASSQGAGSEQYF
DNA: TGTGCCAGCAGCCAGGGGGCGGGTAGCGAGCAGTACTTC

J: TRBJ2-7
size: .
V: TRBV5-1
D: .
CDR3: CASSPRGSYEQYF
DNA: TGCGCCAGCAGCCCCAGGGGTAGTTACGAGCAGTACTTC

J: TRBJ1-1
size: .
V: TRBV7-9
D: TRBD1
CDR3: CASSLDDRANTEAFF
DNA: TGTGCCAGCAGCTTAGATGACAGGGCGAACACTGAAGCTTTCTTT

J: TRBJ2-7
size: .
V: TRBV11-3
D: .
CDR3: CASSLDQGGPYEQYF
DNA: TGTGCCAGCAGCTTAGACCAGGGAGGACCCTACGAGCAGTACTTC

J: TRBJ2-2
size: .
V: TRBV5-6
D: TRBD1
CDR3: CASSKLAGTANTGELFF
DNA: TGTGCCAGCAGCAAGCTTGCCGGGACAGCAAACACCGGGGAGCTGTTTTTT

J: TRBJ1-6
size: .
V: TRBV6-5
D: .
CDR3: CASSVTGLNSPLHF
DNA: TGTGCCAGCAGCGTTACAGGGCTTAATTCACCCCTCCACTTT

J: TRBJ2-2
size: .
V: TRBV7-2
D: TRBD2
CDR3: CASSLGPSGGSNTGELFF
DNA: TGTGCCAGCAGCTTAGGGCCTAGCGGGGGTTCGAACACCGGGGAGCTGTTTTTT

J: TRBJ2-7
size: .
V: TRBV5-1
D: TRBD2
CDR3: CASSLVGSGGYEQYF
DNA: TGCGCCAGCAGCTTGGTGGGTAGCGGGGGGTACGAGCAGTACTTC

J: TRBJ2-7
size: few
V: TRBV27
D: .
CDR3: CASSFTRGWGYEQYF
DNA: TGTGCCAGCAGTTTTACGCGGGGATGGGGATACGAGCAGTACTTC

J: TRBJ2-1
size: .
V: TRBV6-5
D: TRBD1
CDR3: CASRTDRGAYNEQFF
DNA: TGTGCCAGCAGGACTGACAGGGGGGCTTACAATGAGCAGTTCTTC

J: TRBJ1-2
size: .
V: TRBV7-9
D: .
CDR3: CASSTQQGYGYTF
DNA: TGTGCCAGCAGCACACAGCAGGGCTATGGCTACACCTTC

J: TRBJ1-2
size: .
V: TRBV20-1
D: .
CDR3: CSASTGSGYGYTF
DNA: TGCAGTGCTAGTACAGGGTCTGGCTATGGCTACACCTTC

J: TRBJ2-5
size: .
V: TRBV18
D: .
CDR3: CASSPNRVEQETQYF
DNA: TGTGCCAGCTCACCAAACAGGGTGGAACAAGAGACCCAGTACTTC

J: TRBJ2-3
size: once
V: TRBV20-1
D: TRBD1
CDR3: CSASRGPHTDTQYF
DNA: TGCAGTGCTAGTAGGGGGCCACACACAGATACGCAGTATTTT

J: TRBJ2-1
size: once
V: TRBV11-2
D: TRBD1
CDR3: CASSLAGTGNEQFF
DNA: TGTGCCAGCAGCTTAGCCGGGACAGGCAATGAGCAGTTCTTC

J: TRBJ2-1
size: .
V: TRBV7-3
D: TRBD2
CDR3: CASSPPNSLAALSGEQFF
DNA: TGTGCCAGCAGCCCCCCTAATTCTCTAGCGGCCTTATCCGGCGAGCAGTTCTTC

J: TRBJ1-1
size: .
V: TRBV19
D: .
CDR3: CASSIGAGGAEAFF
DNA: TGTGCCAGTAGTATAGGGGCCGGGGGGGCTGAAGCTTTCTTT

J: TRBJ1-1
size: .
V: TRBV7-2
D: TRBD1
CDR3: CASSFSPGQGPTEAFF
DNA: TGTGCCAGCAGCTTCAGTCCCGGACAGGGCCCCACTGAAGCTTTCTTT

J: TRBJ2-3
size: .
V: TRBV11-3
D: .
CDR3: CASSGGTSSTDTQYF
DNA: TGTGCCAGCAGCGGGGGTACTAGCAGCACAGATACGCAGTATTTT

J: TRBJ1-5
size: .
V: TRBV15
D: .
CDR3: CATSRDGGVQPQHF
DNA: TGTGCCACCAGCAGAGATGGGGGGGTTCAGCCCCAGCATTTT

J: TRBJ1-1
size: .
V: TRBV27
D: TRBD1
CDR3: CASSPGQGWAEAFF
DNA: TGTGCCAGCAGTCCAGGACAGGGCTGGGCTGAAGCTTTCTTT

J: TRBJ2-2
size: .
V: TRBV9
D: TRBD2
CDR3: CASSVGLAGPNTGELFF
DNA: TGTGCCAGCAGCGTAGGGCTAGCGGGACCGAACACCGGGGAGCTGTTTTTT

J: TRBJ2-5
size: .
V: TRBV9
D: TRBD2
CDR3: CASSVGASGKQETQYF
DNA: TGTGCCAGCAGCGTCGGGGCTAGCGGGAAGCAAGAGACCCAGTACTTC

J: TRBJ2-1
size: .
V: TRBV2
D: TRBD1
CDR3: CASTGTGNNEQFF
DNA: TGTGCCAGCACAGGGACAGGGAACAATGAGCAGTTCTTC

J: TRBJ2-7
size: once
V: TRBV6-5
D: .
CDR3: CASNDRNSYEQYF
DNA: TGTGCCAGCAACGACAGAAACTCCTACGAGCAGTACTTC

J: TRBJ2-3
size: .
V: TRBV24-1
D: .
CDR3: CATSHPRTESHTQYF
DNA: TGTGCCACCAGTCACCCCCGGACTGAAAGTCATACGCAGTATTTT

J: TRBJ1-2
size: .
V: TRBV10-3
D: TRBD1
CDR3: CAITGQSLLNYGYTF
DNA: TGTGCCATCACGGGACAGTCACTTCTTAACTATGGCTACACCTTC

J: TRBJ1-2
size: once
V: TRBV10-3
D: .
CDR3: CAIRNDSPYGYTF
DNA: TGTGCCATCAGAAATGACAGCCCTTATGGCTACACCTTC

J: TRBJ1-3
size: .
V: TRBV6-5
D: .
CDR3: CASSPTQSGNTIYF
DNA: TGTGCCAGCAGCCCCACCCAGTCTGGAAACACCATATATTTT

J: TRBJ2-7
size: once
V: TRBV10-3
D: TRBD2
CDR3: CAISENPSGSPHEQYF
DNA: TGTGCCATCAGTGAGAACCCTAGCGGGAGTCCCCACGAGCAGTACTTC

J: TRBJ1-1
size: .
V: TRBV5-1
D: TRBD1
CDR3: CASSPGTANTEAFF
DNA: TGCGCCAGCAGCCCGGGGACAGCGAACACTGAAGCTTTCTTT

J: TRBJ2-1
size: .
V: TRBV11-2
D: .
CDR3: CASSLDQIRQFF
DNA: TGTGCCAGCAGCTTAGACCAGATAAGGCAGTTCTTC

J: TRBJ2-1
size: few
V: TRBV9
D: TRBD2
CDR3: CASSVDAGGYVEQFF
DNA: TGTGCCAGCAGCGTAGACGCGGGGGGGTACGTTGAGCAGTTCTTC

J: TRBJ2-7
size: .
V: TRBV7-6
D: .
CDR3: CASSPGGVRYEQYF
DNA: TGTGCCAGCAGCCCAGGCGGGGTTCGGTACGAGCAGTACTTC

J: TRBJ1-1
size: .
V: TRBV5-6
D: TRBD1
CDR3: CASSLGTGEAFF
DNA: TGTGCCAGCAGCTTGGGGACAGGTGAAGCTTTCTTT

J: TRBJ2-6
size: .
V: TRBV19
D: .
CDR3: CASSIVSGTTSSGANVLTF
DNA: TGTGCCAGTAGTATAGTCTCCGGGACAACCAGCTCTGGGGCCAACGTCCTGACTTTC

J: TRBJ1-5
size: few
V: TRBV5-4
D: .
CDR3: CASSYQGRDQPQHF
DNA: TGTGCCAGCAGCTACCAGGGTCGGGATCAGCCCCAGCATTTT

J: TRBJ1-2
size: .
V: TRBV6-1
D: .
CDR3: CASSEEGIGGYTF
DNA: TGTGCCAGCAGTGAAGAGGGGATTGGGGGCTACACCTTC

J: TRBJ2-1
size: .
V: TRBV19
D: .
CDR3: CASSISPIMDQGFYNEQFF
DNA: TGTGCCAGTAGTATATCCCCCATAATGGATCAGGGCTTTTACAATGAGCAGTTCTTC

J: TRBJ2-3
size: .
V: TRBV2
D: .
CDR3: CASSEALQAGTDTQYF
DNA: TGTGCCAGCAGTGAAGCGCTTCAAGCGGGCACAGATACGCAGTATTTT

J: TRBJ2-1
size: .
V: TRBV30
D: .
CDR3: CAWSRGSGNNEQFF
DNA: TGTGCCTGGAGTAGGGGGAGTGGAAACAATGAGCAGTTCTTC

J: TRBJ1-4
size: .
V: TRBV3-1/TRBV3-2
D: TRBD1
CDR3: CASSPTGVNEKLFF
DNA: TGTGCCAGCAGCCCCACAGGGGTGAATGAAAAACTGTTTTTT

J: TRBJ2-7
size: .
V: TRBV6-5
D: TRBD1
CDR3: CASSYRQGDYEQYF
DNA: TGTGCCAGCAGTTACCGGCAGGGGGATTACGAGCAGTACTTC

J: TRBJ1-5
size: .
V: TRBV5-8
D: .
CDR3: CASSRYRVSNQPQHF
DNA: TGTGCCAGCAGCCGATACAGGGTTAGCAATCAGCCCCAGCATTTT

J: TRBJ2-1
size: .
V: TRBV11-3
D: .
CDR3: CASSPIAVPYNEQFF
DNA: TGTGCCAGCAGCCCCATAGCGGTTCCCTACAATGAGCAGTTCTTC

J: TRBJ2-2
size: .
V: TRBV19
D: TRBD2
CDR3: CASSVSGVNTGELFF
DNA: TGTGCCAGTAGTGTTAGCGGGGTGAACACCGGGGAGCTGTTTTTT

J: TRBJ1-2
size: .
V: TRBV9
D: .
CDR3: CASSVQDRLPYGYTF
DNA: TGTGCCAGCAGCGTCCAGGATCGATTGCCCTATGGCTACACCTTC

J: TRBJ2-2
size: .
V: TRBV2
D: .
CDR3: CASMRGGRMNTGELFF
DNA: TGTGCCAGCATGAGAGGGGGACGGATGAACACCGGGGAGCTGTTTTTT

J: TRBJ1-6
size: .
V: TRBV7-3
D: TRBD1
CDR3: CASSLGDRADSPLHF
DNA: TGTGCCAGCAGCTTAGGGGACAGGGCGGATTCACCCCTCCACTTT